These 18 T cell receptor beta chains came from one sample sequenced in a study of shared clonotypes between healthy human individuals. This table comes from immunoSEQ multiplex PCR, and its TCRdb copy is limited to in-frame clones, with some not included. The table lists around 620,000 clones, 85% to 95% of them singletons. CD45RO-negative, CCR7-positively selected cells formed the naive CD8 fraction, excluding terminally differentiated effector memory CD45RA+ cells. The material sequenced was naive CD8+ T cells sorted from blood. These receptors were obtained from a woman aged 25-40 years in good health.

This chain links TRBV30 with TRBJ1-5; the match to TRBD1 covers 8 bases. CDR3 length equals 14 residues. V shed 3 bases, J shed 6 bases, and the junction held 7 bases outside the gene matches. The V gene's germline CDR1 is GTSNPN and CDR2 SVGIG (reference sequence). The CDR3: CAWSLGQGGQPQHF. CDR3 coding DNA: TGTGCCTGGAGCCTAGGACAGGGAGGTCAGCCCCAGCATTTT. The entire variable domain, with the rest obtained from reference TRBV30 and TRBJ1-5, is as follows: SQTIHQWPATLVQPVGSPLSLECTVEGTSNPNLYWYRQAAGRGLQLLFYSVGIGQISSEVPQNLSASRPQDRQFILSSKKLLLSDSGFYLCAWSLGQGGQPQHFGDGTRLSIL.

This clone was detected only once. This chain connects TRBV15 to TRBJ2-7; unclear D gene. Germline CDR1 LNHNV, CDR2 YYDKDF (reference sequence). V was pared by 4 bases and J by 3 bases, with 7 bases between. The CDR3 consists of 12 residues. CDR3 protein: CATSTNSYEQYF. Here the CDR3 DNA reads TGTGCCACCAGCACTAACAGCTACGAGCAGTACTTC.

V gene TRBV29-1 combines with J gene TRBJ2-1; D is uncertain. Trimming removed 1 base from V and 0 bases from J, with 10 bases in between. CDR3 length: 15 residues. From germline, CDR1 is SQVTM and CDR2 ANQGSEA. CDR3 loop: CSVEGTPSSYNEQFF. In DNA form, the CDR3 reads TGCAGCGTTGAAGGCACCCCGAGCTCCTACAATGAGCAGTTCTTC.

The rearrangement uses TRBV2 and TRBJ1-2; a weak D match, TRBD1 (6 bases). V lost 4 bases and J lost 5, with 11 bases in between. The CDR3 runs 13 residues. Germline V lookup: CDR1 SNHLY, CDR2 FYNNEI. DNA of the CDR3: TGTGCCAGCAGTGCGAAAGGGGGGTATGGCTACACCTTC. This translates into CASSAKGGYGYTF.

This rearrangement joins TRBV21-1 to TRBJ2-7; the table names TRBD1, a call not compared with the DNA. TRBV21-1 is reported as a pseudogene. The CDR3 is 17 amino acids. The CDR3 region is CASSKAEQKKGSYEQYF. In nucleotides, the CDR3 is TGTGCCAGCAGCAAAGCGGAGCAGAAAAAGGGGTCCTACGAGCAGTACTTC.

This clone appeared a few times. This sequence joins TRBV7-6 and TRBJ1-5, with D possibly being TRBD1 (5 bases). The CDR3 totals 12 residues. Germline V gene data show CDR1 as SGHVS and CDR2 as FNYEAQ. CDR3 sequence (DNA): TGTGCTACCGGCGGGGCGAATCAGCCCCAGCATTTT. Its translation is CATGGANQPQHF. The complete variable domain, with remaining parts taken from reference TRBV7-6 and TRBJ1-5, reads GAGVSQSPRYKVTKRGQDVALRCDPISGHVSLYWYRQALGQGPEFLTYFNYEAQQDKSGLPNDRFSAERPEGSISTLTIQRTEQRDSAMYRCATGGANQPQHFGDGTRLSIL.

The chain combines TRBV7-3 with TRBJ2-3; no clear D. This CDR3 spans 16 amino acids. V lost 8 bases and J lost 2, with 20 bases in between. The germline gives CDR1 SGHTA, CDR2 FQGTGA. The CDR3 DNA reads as TGTGCCAGCGGTAATCGACCCATAAGAAACACAGATACGCAGTATTTT. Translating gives CASGNRPIRNTDTQYF. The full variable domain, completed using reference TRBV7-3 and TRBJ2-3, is GAGVSQTPSNKVTEKGKYVELRCDPISGHTALYWYRQSLGQGPEFLIYFQGTGAADDSGLPNDRFFAVRPEGSVSTLKIQRTERGDSAVYLCASGNRPIRNTDTQYFGPGTRLTVL.

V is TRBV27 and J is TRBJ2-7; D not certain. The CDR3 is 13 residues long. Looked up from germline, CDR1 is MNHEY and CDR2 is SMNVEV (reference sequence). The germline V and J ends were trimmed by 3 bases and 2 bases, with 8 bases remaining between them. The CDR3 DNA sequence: TGTGCCAGCAGTTTCACACCTACCTACGAGCAGTACTTC. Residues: CASSFTPTYEQYF.

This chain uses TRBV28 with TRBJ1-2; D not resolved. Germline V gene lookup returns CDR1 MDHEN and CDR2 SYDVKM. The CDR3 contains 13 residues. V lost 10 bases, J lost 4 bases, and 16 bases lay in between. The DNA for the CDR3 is TGTGCCATCCGAGATGTGGGCGGCTATGGCTACACCTTC. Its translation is CAIRDVGGYGYTF.

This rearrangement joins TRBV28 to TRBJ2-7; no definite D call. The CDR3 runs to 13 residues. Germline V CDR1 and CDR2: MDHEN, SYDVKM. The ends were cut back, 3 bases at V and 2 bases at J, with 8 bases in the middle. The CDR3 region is CASSLPDAYEQYF. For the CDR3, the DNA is TGTGCCAGCAGTTTGCCGGACGCCTACGAGCAGTACTTC.

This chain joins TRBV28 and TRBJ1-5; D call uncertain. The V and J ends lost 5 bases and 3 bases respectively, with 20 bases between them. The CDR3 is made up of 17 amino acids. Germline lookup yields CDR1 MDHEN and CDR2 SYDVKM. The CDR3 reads CASSTTREEGDNQPQHF. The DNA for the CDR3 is TGTGCCAGCAGTACCACCCGGGAGGAGGGAGACAATCAGCCCCAGCATTTT.

The CDR3 sequence is CASSLRAAFYNEQFF. CDR3 DNA: TGTGCCAGCAGTTTACGGGCGGCTTTCTACAATGAGCAGTTCTTC. The rearrangement joins TRBV27 to TRBJ2-1; D gene unclear. The CDR3 loop spans 15 amino acids. V lost 2 bases, J lost 3 bases, and 11 bases lay in between. CDR1 and CDR2 from the germline V gene are MNHEY and SMNVEV (reference sequence).

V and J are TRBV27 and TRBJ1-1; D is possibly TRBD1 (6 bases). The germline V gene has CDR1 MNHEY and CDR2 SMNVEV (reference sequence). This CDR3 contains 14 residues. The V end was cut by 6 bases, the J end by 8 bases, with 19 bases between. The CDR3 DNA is TGTGCCAGCAGACCTCTGGGGGGCGCGGGGGAAGCTTTCTTT. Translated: CASRPLGGAGEAFF.

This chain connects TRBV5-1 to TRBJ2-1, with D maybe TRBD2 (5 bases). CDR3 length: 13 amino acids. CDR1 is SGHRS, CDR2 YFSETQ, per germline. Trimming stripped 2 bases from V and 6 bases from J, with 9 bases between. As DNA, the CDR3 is TGCGCCAGCAGCTTCTTCGGAGGCAATGAGCAGTTCTTC. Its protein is CASSFFGGNEQFF.

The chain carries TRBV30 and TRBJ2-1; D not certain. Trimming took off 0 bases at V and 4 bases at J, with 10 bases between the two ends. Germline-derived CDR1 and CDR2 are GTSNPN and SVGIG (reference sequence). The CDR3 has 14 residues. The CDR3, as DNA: TGTGCCTGGAGTGTACTATCCTCTTACAATGAGCAGTTCTTC. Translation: CAWSVLSSYNEQFF.

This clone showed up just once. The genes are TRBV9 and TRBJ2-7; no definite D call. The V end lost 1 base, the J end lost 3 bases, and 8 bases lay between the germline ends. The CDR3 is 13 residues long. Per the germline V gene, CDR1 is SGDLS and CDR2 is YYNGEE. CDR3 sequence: CASSVTVGYEQYF. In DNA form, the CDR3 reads TGTGCCAGCAGCGTAACAGTCGGCTACGAGCAGTACTTC.

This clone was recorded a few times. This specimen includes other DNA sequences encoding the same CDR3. CDR3: CASSVGTGELFF. The DNA for the CDR3 is TGTGCCAGCAGCGTAGGGACCGGGGAGCTGTTTTTT. The V and J genes are TRBV9 and TRBJ2-2, with D uncertain. With 0 bases removed from V and 5 bases from J, the gap between germline ends came to 2 bases. The germline V gene encodes CDR1 SGDLS and CDR2 YYNGEE. The CDR3 has 12 amino acids.

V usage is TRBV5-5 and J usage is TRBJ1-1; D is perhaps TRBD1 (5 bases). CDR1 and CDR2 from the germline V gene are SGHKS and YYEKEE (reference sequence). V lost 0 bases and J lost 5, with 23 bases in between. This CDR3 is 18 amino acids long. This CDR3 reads CASSLVPFGGRKGTEAFF. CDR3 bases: TGTGCCAGCAGCTTGGTACCGTTTGGTGGCAGGAAGGGGACTGAAGCTTTCTTT.